The next 17 T cell receptor beta chains were all read from a single sample in a study of T-cell memory formation after mild COVID-19. Each CDR3 protein gets one entry after TCRdb re-called the 5' RACE reads with MiXCR. The sample lists some 450,000 distinct CDR3 sequences; more than 15% were seen once. Sample: PBMCs or a T cell subset sorted from them (not recorded which). The receptors were sampled from a young man who had mild COVID-19 (a few samples of this study predate the infection). Cell type and time point are not known.

This clonotype turned up a few times. V is TRBV4-1 and J is TRBJ2-3; 7 bases line up with TRBD1. V lost 1 base to trimming and J lost 4 bases; unmatched junction nucleotides: 2. The CDR3 length is 14 residues. CDR1 MGHRA and CDR2 YSYEKL come from the germline V gene. CDR3: CASSQGGGADTQYF. CDR3 nucleotide sequence: TGCGCCAGCAGCCAAGGAGGGGGCGCAGATACGCAGTATTTT.

This clonotype was observed a few times. The rearrangement links TRBV7-3 to TRBJ2-1, with no clear D. Deletions cut 3 bases from V and 10 bases from J, with 13 bases between. This CDR3 contains 13 residues. Germline CDR1 SGHTA, CDR2 FQGTGA. Here the CDR3 reads CASSFDVGWEQFF. Here the CDR3 DNA reads TGTGCCAGCAGCTTCGACGTGGGGTGGGAGCAGTTCTTC. Full variable domain (rest looked up from reference TRBV7-3 and TRBJ2-1): GAGVSQTPSNKVTEKGKYVELRCDPISGHTALYWYRQSLGQGPEFLIYFQGTGAADDSGLPNDRFFAVRPEGSVSTLKIQRTERGDSAVYLCASSFDVGWEQFFGPGTRLTVL.

As to this clonotype: Its ends do not fully match the called genes, so a read error is possible. This rearrangement joins TRBV4-1 to TRBJ2-1; the D call may be TRBD1 or TRBD2 (5 bases each). The germline CDR1 and CDR2 sequences are MGHRA and YSYEKL. This CDR3 comprises 15 residues. The CDR3 DNA follows: TGCGACAGCAGCCTCCTGGGGACGGTCTACAATGAGCAGTTCTTC. Protein sequence: CDSSLLGTVYNEQFF.

There are many counts of this clonotype. The CDR3, as DNA: TGCGCCAGCAGCTTGGCCCCCGCATCCTACGAGCAGTACTTC. Amino acids: CASSLAPASYEQYF. V and J are TRBV5-1 and TRBJ2-7; D remains unclear. The ends were cut back, 0 bases at V and 1 base at J, with 8 bases in the middle. Germline CDR1 is SGHRS and CDR2 is YFSETQ. This CDR3 spans 14 amino acids. Using reference TRBV5-1 and TRBJ2-7 for the parts outside the CDR3, the full variable domain is KAGVTQTPRYLIKTRGQQVTLSCSPISGHRSVSWYQQTPGQGLQFLFEYFSETQRNKGNFPGRFSGRQFSNSRSEMNVSTLELGDSALYLCASSLAPASYEQYFGPGTRLTVT.

This clonotype occurred once. The chain recombines TRBV29-1 with TRBJ2-5; D may be TRBD2 (5 bases). V was clipped by 6 bases and J by 1 base, with 6 bases between them. The CDR3 is made up of 11 amino acids. Germline CDR1 reads SQVTM; CDR2 reads ANQGSEA. CDR3 nucleotides: TGCAGCGTCGGGATCCAAGAGACCCAGTACTTC. Its protein product is CSVGIQETQYF.

This clonotype was seen ten or more times. The chain has TRBV18 and TRBJ2-7; 8 bases map to TRBD1. With V trimmed by 5 bases and J by 2 bases, 2 bases remained unmatched. The CDR3 is 13 residues long. CDR1 is KGHSH, CDR2 LQKENI, per germline. The DNA of the CDR3 is TGTGCCAGCTCAGGGACAGGAGCCTACGAGCAGTACTTC. This sequence encodes CASSGTGAYEQYF.

The V gene is TRBV29-1, the J gene TRBJ2-4; D call uncertain. The germline V and J ends were trimmed by 7 bases and 3 bases, with 13 bases remaining between them. The CDR3 covers 13 residues. CDR1 and CDR2 from the germline V gene are SQVTM and ANQGSEA. The CDR3 reads CSGAQDVKNIQYF. The CDR3 region has the DNA TGCAGCGGCGCTCAGGATGTCAAAAACATTCAGTACTTC.

This clonotype has just a few counts. This chain links TRBV6-2 or TRBV6-3 with TRBJ2-7; weak D call: TRBD1 (6 bases). Germline V gene lookup returns CDR1 MNHEY and CDR2 SVGEGT. Trimming cost V 8 bases and J 3 bases, with 17 bases left between them. The CDR3 extends over 14 amino acids. The chain's CDR3 is CASGSQGFLYEQYF. CDR3 in DNA: TGTGCCAGCGGATCTCAGGGGTTTCTCTACGAGCAGTACTTC.

As DNA, the CDR3 is TGCGCCAGCAGCTTCTATAAACCGGGAACTGAAGCTTTCTTT. It codes for CASSFYKPGTEAFF. The chain joins TRBV5-1 to TRBJ1-1, with D uncertain. The germline CDR1 and CDR2 sequences are SGHRS and YFSETQ. With 2 bases removed from V and 5 bases from J, the gap between germline ends came to 13 bases. The CDR3 contains 14 residues.

This clonotype was seen more than once but under ten times. The chain links TRBV12-3 or TRBV12-4 to TRBJ1-6; the D gene is possibly TRBD1 (6 bases). The CDR3 covers 14 residues. The V and J ends lost 4 bases and 8 bases respectively, with 12 bases between them. CDR3 residues: CASSSRGVDSPLHF. CDR3 sequence (DNA): TGTGCCAGCAGTTCCAGGGGTGTTGATTCACCCCTCCACTTT.

This clonotype was seen ten or more times. V gene TRBV7-3 combines with J gene TRBJ2-1, with D possibly matching TRBD2 (6 bases). The germline V gene has CDR1 SGHTA and CDR2 FQGTGA. The CDR3 spans 15 residues. Trimming took off 5 bases at V and 7 bases at J, with 18 bases between the two ends. The CDR3 loop is CASSPRGGTLNEQFF. In DNA, the CDR3 is TGTGCCAGCAGCCCCCGCGGCGGGACCTTGAATGAGCAGTTCTTC.

The chain is built from TRBV18 and TRBJ1-2, with D perhaps matching TRBD1 (5 bases). Deletions cut 0 bases from V and 4 bases from J, with 9 bases between. Germline V gene data show CDR1 as KGHSH and CDR2 as LQKENI. The CDR3 spans 14 residues. The CDR3 sequence: CASSPPGARYGYTF. The DNA for the CDR3 is TGTGCCAGCTCACCACCCGGGGCGCGCTATGGCTACACCTTC. The full variable domain, completed using reference TRBV18 and TRBJ1-2, is NAGVMQNPRHLVRRRGQEARLRCSPMKGHSHVYWYRQLPEEGLKFMVYLQKENIIDESGMPKERFSAEFPKEGPSILRIQQVVRGDSAAYFCASSPPGARYGYTFGSGTRLTVV.

This clonotype was seen a handful of times. The V and J genes are TRBV12-3 or TRBV12-4 and TRBJ1-3; 9 bases align to TRBD1. This CDR3 comprises 16 residues. The junction had 10 bases not matched to a gene; V was cut back by 10 bases and J by 0 bases. The CDR3 here is CATRGTGIDSGNTIYF. The CDR3 DNA is TGTGCCACCAGGGGGACAGGGATCGACTCTGGAAACACCATATATTTT.

The rearrangement joins TRBV20-1 to TRBJ1-1; D not certain. The length of the CDR3 is 14 residues. V lost 3 bases and J 2 bases, leaving 13 bases between the germline ends. The germline CDR1 and CDR2 sequences are DFQATT and SNEGSKA (reference sequence). The CDR3 DNA reads as TGCAGTGCTAGTTGGCCCGTCCAAAACACTGAAGCTTTCTTT. This sequence encodes CSASWPVQNTEAFF.

The sample holds many counts of this clonotype. The chain uses TRBV7-2 and TRBJ1-2; D unresolved. Germline V gene sequence: CDR1 SGHTA, CDR2 FQGNSA. This CDR3 spans 12 amino acids. V shed 5 bases and J shed 3 bases, with 7 bases lying between them. This CDR3 is CASSPDHYGYTF. In DNA, the CDR3 is TGTGCCAGCAGCCCGGATCACTATGGCTACACCTTC.

This clonotype came up a few times. This chain links TRBV28 with TRBJ2-2; weak D call: TRBD1 (6 bases). The V and J ends lost 2 bases and 6 bases respectively, with 10 bases between them. The CDR3 has 14 amino acids. Germline V gene lookup returns CDR1 MDHEN and CDR2 SYDVKM. CDR3 residues: CASSLGTSAGELFF. The CDR3 nucleotides are TGTGCCAGCAGTTTAGGGACATCGGCCGGGGAGCTGTTTTTT.

Regarding this clonotype: This may be a read error, as it is one base from a much larger clone. The rearrangement links TRBV7-9 to TRBJ2-1; D gene ambiguous. The germline CDR1 and CDR2 sequences are SEHNR and FQNEAQ (reference sequence). Trimming took off 5 bases at V and 4 bases at J, with 6 bases between the two ends. The CDR3 spans 12 residues. In DNA form, the CDR3 reads TGTGCCAGCAGCCCAGAGTACAATGAGCAGTTCTTC. Translation: CASSPEYNEQFF.